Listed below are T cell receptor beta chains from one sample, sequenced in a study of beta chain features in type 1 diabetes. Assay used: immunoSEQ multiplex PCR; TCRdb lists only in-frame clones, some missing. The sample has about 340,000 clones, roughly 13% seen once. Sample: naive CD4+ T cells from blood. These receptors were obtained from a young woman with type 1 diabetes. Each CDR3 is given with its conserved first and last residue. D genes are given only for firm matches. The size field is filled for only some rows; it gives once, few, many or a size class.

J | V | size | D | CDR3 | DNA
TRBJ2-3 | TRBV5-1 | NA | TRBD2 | CASSPGLAGSTDTQYF | TGCGCCAGCAGCCCGGGACTAGCGGGAAGCACAGATACGCAGTATTTT
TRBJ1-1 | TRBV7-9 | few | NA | CASTPQQGVTEAFF | TGTGCCAGCACGCCCCAACAGGGTGTGACTGAAGCTTTCTTT
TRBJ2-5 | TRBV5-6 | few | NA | CASSFDRMSQETQYF | TGTGCCAGCAGCTTTGACAGGATGAGTCAAGAGACCCAGTACTTC
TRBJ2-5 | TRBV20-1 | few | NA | CSARDLPGEHF | TGCAGTGCTAGAGATCTCCCGGGAGAACACTTC
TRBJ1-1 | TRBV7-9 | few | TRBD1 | CASSRDRETSEAFF | TGTGCCAGCAGCAGGGACAGAGAAACGTCTGAAGCTTTCTTT
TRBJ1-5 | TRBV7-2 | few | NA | CASSLGFWGGGSNQPQHF | TGTGCCAGCAGCTTAGGTTTTTGGGGGGGAGGAAGCAATCAGCCCCAGCATTTT
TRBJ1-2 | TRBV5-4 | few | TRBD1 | CASSLTGIFMGYTF | TGTGCCAGCTCATTGACAGGGATATTTATGGGCTACACCTTC
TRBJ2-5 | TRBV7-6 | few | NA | CASSLGTGQYF | TGTGCCAGCAGCTTAGGAACAGGCCAGTACTTC
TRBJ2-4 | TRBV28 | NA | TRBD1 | CASRGQGFYIQYF | TGTGCCAGCAGGGGACAGGGGTTCTACATTCAGTACTTC
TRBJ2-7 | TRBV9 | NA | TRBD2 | CASSEGLAKPYYEQYF | TGTGCCAGCAGCGAGGGACTAGCGAAACCCTACTACGAGCAGTACTTC
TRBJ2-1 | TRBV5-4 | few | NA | CASSFLLDNVNEQFF | TGTGCCAGCAGCTTTCTCCTTGACAACGTCAATGAGCAGTTCTTC
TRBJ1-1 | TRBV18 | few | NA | CASSENVAFF | TGTGCCAGCTCAGAGAACGTGGCTTTCTTT
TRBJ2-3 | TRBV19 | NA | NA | CASRRSGNTQYF | TGTGCCAGTAGACGTAGCGGAAATACGCAGTATTTT
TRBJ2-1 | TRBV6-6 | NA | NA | CASTASGLSYNEQFF | TGTGCCAGCACCGCGTCAGGACTTTCCTACAATGAGCAGTTCTTC
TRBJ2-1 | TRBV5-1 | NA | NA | CASSYSGEQFF | TGCGCCAGCAGCTATAGCGGTGAGCAGTTCTTC
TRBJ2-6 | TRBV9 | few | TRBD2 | CASSPGLVSSGANVLTF | TGTGCCAGCAGCCCAGGACTAGTCAGCTCTGGGGCCAACGTCCTGACTTTC
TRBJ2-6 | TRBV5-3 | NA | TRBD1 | CARTPGQIVPGANVLTF | TGTGCCAGAACCCCGGGACAGATCGTCCCTGGGGCCAACGTCCTGACTTTC
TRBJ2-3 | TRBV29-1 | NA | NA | CSVDIGKGSYTDTQYF | TGCAGCGTTGACATCGGTAAAGGGAGTTACACAGATACGCAGTATTTT
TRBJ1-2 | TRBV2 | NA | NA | CASSVQGYYGYTF | TGTGCCAGCAGTGTGCAGGGGTACTATGGCTACACCTTC
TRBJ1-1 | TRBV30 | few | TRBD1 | CAWGTGLNTEAFF | TGTGCCTGGGGGACAGGATTGAACACTGAAGCTTTCTTT
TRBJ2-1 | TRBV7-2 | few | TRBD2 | CASSFHIGRGEQFF | TGTGCCAGCAGCTTTCACATCGGGAGGGGTGAGCAGTTCTTC
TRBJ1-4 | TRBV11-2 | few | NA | CASSLDRGQRYEKLFF | TGTGCCAGCAGCTTAGATCGAGGACAGCGGTACGAAAAACTGTTTTTT
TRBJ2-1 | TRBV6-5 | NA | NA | CASSSLFRGYNEQFF | TGTGCCAGCAGTTCCCTTTTTAGGGGATACAATGAGCAGTTCTTC
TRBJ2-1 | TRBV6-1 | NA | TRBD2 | CASSEATSGSYNEQFF | TGTGCCAGCAGTGAGGCAACTAGCGGCTCCTACAATGAGCAGTTCTTC
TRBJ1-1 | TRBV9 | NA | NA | CASSVQTENTEAFF | TGTGCCAGCAGCGTCCAGACAGAGAACACTGAAGCTTTCTTT
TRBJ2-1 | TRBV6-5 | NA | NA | CASSGGGLIDEQFF | TGTGCCAGTAGTGGGGGGGGCTTGATCGATGAGCAGTTCTTC
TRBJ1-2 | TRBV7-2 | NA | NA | CASSLVTVSYGYTF | TGTGCCAGCAGCTTAGTGACAGTCTCGTATGGCTACACCTTC
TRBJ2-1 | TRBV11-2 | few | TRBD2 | CATRRGTRQFF | TGTGCCACCCGGCGGGGGACTCGGCAGTTCTTC
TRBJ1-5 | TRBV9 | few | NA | CASSVGLGVGQPQHF | TGTGCCAGCAGCGTAGGTCTAGGGGTTGGACAGCCCCAGCATTTT
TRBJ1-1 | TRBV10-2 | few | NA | CASTAPGGGTEAFF | TGCGCCAGCACCGCCCCGGGCGGCGGGACTGAAGCTTTCTTT
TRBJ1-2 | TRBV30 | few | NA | CAWTPGGGEGYTF | TGTGCCTGGACGCCCGGGGGGGGTGAGGGCTACACCTTC
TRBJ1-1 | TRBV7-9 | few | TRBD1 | CASSFVGGKNTEAFF | TGTGCCAGCAGCTTTGTAGGGGGCAAGAACACTGAAGCTTTCTTT
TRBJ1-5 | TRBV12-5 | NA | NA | CASAPDTGNGQPQHF | TGTGCTAGTGCCCCGGATACGGGAAACGGTCAGCCCCAGCATTTT
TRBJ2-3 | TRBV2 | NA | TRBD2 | CASRGLAGAPDTQYF | TGTGCCAGCAGGGGGCTAGCGGGAGCCCCAGATACGCAGTATTTT
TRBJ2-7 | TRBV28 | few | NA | CASSFPGTSYEQYF | TGTGCCAGCAGTTTCCCCGGGACTTCCTACGAGCAGTACTTC
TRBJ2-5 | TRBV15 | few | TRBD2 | CATSRDREGRVVKTQYF | TGTGCCACCAGCAGAGATAGGGAAGGGAGGGTGGTAAAGACCCAGTACTTC
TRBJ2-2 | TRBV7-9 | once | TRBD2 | CASSPRLAGAHGELFF | TGTGCCAGCAGCCCCAGACTAGCGGGAGCCCACGGGGAGCTGTTTTTT
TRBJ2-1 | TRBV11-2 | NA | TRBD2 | CASSFRLGTSVSPHNEQFF | TGTGCCAGCAGCTTTCGTTTAGGGACTAGCGTATCGCCGCACAATGAGCAGTTCTTC
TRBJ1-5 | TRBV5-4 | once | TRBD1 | CASSVGQGINQPQHF | TGTGCCAGCAGCGTCGGACAGGGGATTAATCAGCCCCAGCATTTT
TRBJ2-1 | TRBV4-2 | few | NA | CASSQANEQFF | TGTGCCAGCAGCCAAGCTAATGAGCAGTTCTTC
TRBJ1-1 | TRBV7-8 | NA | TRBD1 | CASSSRTGGAGTEAFF | TGTGCCAGCAGCTCCAGGACAGGGGGCGCGGGAACTGAAGCTTTCTTT
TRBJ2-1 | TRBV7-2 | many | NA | CASSSTLGQGQFF | TGTGCCAGCAGCTCCACCTTAGGTCAGGGGCAGTTCTTC